Each of the 28 T cell receptor beta chains below was sequenced from the same sample in a study of blood T cell repertoires in COVID-19. Assay: immunoSEQ multiplex PCR; the TCRdb copy retains only in-frame clones and omits some. The sample shows about 110,000 clones, 60% to 85% of them seen only once. The sequencing input was peripheral blood. The receptor source for this set is a human donor with acute or convalescent COVID-19. The donor label of this sample is uncertain.

The chain carries TRBV28 and TRBJ1-3; 8 bases align to TRBD1. The V gene end was trimmed by 3 bases and the J gene end by 1 base; junction bases not matched to a gene: 14. Germline loops: CDR1 MDHEN, CDR2 SYDVKM. The CDR3 is 19 residues long. This CDR3 is CASSFTGTGFIPSGNTIYF. CDR3 sequence (DNA): TGTGCCAGCAGTTTTACCGGGACAGGATTTATTCCTTCTGGAAACACCATATATTTT.

Only one count was recorded for this clone. The V gene is TRBV4-2, the J gene TRBJ2-7; a possible D gene is TRBD2 (5 bases). The CDR3 runs 14 residues. Per germline, CDR1 LGHNA and CDR2 YNFKEQ. V lost 0 bases, J lost 0 bases, and 6 bases lay in between. The CDR3: CASSQERASYEQYF. The CDR3 DNA reads as TGTGCCAGCAGCCAAGAGCGGGCCTCCTACGAGCAGTACTTC.

This clone was recorded a few times. The V call is TRBV2, the J call TRBJ1-5; 7 bases match TRBD1. The CDR3 is 16 residues long. The V gene's germline CDR1 is SNHLY and CDR2 FYNNEI. V dropped 7 bases and J dropped 5; count of bases not matched to a gene: 14. The CDR3 DNA is TGTGCCAGCACATATAATCCAACAGGGGCCCATCAGCCCCAGCATTTT. It yields the protein CASTYNPTGAHQPQHF.

This clone was observed a handful of times. V and J are TRBV27 and TRBJ2-1; 8 nucleotides agree with TRBD1. The CDR3 covers 15 residues. V trimming: 5 bases; J trimming: 6 bases; junction bases outside the gene matches: 9. Germline lookup yields CDR1 MNHEY and CDR2 SMNVEV (reference sequence). CDR3 coding DNA: TGTGCCAGCAGTCTACTCCCCGGACAGGGCAATGAGCAGTTCTTC. This sequence encodes CASSLLPGQGNEQFF.

The chain carries TRBV5-1 and TRBJ1-6; TRBD1 matches 7 bases. The CDR3 extends over 15 amino acids. V gave up 4 bases and J gave up 7 bases; unmatched junction bases: 8. Germline V lookup: CDR1 SGHRS, CDR2 YFSETQ. In DNA, the CDR3 is TGCGCCAGCAGCGGCTGGACAGGCCTGAATTCACCCCTCCACTTT. It yields the protein CASSGWTGLNSPLHF. Variable domain in full (rest from reference TRBV5-1 and TRBJ1-6): KAGVTQTPRYLIKTRGQQVTLSCSPISGHRSVSWYQQTPGQGLQFLFEYFSETQRNKGNFPGRFSGRQFSNSRSEMNVSTLELGDSALYLCASSGWTGLNSPLHFGNGTRLTVT.

This sequence joins TRBV19 and TRBJ1-2; D not certain. Looked up from germline, CDR1 is LNHDA and CDR2 is SQIVND (reference sequence). CDR3 size: 13 residues. Trimming cost V 3 bases and J 4 bases, with 9 bases left between them. The CDR3 spells CASSMIVAYGYTF. The CDR3 DNA reads as TGTGCCAGTAGTATGATAGTCGCCTATGGCTACACCTTC.

This clone was observed a handful of times. The same CDR3 arises from other DNA sequences in this sample as well. The chain links TRBV6-4 to TRBJ1-5; D is ambiguous. The germline gives CDR1 MRHNA, CDR2 SNTAGT. Between the trimmed V and J ends, which lost 3 bases and 4 bases, there was a span of 7 bases. The CDR3 spans 13 residues. The chain's CDR3 is CASSEQSNQPQHF. The CDR3 DNA sequence: TGTGCCAGCAGTGAACAGTCTAATCAGCCCCAGCATTTT.

This chain links TRBV11-1 with TRBJ1-2, with D possibly TRBD1 on 6 matching bases. Trimming removed 3 bases from V and 6 bases from J, with 20 bases in between. The CDR3 has 16 amino acids. CDR1 is SGHAT and CDR2 is FQDESV in the germline V gene (reference sequence). CDR3 sequence: CASSFRAGTNRDGYTF. The CDR3, as DNA: TGTGCCAGCAGCTTCCGCGCCGGGACAAATCGTGATGGCTACACCTTC.

The V and J genes are TRBV18 and TRBJ2-7; 8 bases line up with TRBD2. The CDR3 runs to 15 residues. V was pared by 6 bases and J by 3 bases, with 10 bases of the junction left unmatched. CDR1 and CDR2 from the germline V gene are KGHSH and LQKENI. The CDR3 nucleotides are TGTGCCAGCTCCCCTAATACGGGGGGGCTCTACGAGCAGTACTTC. This translates into CASSPNTGGLYEQYF.

The chain joins TRBV6-5 to TRBJ1-2, with 7 bases aligning to TRBD1. The CDR3 is 14 residues long. The V segment lost 10 bases and the J segment 5 bases; nucleotides outside the gene matches: 13. CDR1 and CDR2 (germline): MNHEY, SVGAGI. As DNA, the CDR3 is TGTGCCACTATGACCACGGGACAGACTTATGGCTACACCTTC. As protein: CATMTTGQTYGYTF.

The chain uses TRBV5-1 and TRBJ1-1; the D gene is possibly TRBD1 (6 bases). The CDR3 sequence is 13 residues long. V was clipped by 4 bases and J by 5 bases, with 12 bases between them. Germline V gene data show CDR1 as SGHRS and CDR2 as YFSETQ. For the CDR3, the DNA is TGCGCCAGCAGCCCTACAGGGTGGACTGAAGCTTTCTTT. Its translation: CASSPTGWTEAFF.

This clone was recorded once. The rearrangement uses TRBV5-1 and TRBJ2-1; 9 bases are shared with TRBD1. J lost 7 bases, V lost 6 bases, and 8 bases had no gene match. Germline loops: CDR1 SGHRS, CDR2 YFSETQ. CDR3 size: 14 residues. The CDR3 loop is CASMAGQGWNEQFF. In nucleotides, the CDR3 is TGCGCCAGCATGGCGGGACAGGGTTGGAATGAGCAGTTCTTC.

The chain carries TRBV7-2 and TRBJ2-3; D is ambiguous. The germline gives CDR1 SGHTA, CDR2 FQGNSA. CDR3 size: 15 residues. V dropped 1 base and J dropped 2 bases, with 10 bases sitting between them. The CDR3 sequence is CASSLGGFYTDTQYF. CDR3 DNA sequence: TGTGCCAGCAGCTTAGGAGGTTTCTACACAGATACGCAGTATTTT.

About this clone: Other DNA sequences in the sample encode the same CDR3. The J gene is TRBJ2-5, the V gene TRBV12-3 or TRBV12-4; D is undetermined. The CDR3 sequence is 11 residues long. Trimming removed 5 bases at V and 3 bases at J, with 4 bases between. The CDR3 nucleotides read TGTGCCAGCAGTCTCGAAGAGACCCAGTACTTC. Translating gives CASSLEETQYF.

This clone was found many times. This rearrangement joins TRBV6-5 to TRBJ2-1, with 9 positions matching TRBD1. Germline lookup yields CDR1 MNHEY and CDR2 SVGAGI. V trimming: 6 bases; J trimming: 2 bases; junction bases outside the gene matches: 2. This CDR3 comprises 14 residues. The CDR3 nucleotides read TGTGCCAGCAGGCGGGACAGGGCCTACAATGAGCAGTTCTTC. Its translation: CASRRDRAYNEQFF.

This chain uses TRBV7-8 with TRBJ1-1; D uncertain. The CDR3 totals 13 residues. The ends were cut back, 5 bases at V and 1 base at J, with 8 bases in the middle. From germline, CDR1 is SGHVS and CDR2 FQNEAQ. CDR3 nucleotides: TGTGCCAGCAGCCCAGACTGGAACACTGAAGCTTTCTTT. Protein: CASSPDWNTEAFF.

V usage is TRBV3-1 (or the pseudogene TRBV3-2) and J usage is TRBJ2-1, with TRBD2 matching over 7 bases. The CDR3 has 16 residues. V lost 2 bases, J lost 4 bases, and 8 bases stayed unmatched. CDR1 and CDR2 from the germline V gene are LGHDT and YNNKEL (reference sequence). CDR3 amino acids: CASSQSYGGGYNEQFF. The CDR3, as DNA: TGTGCCAGCAGCCAAAGTTACGGGGGAGGGTACAATGAGCAGTTCTTC.

This clone was seen more than once but under ten times. The chain joins TRBV21-1 to TRBJ1-1; TRBD1, the table's D call, lacks a check against the DNA. TRBV21-1 constitutes a pseudogene. The CDR3 consists of 19 residues. The CDR3 spells CASSKRPPGRSGVDTEAFF. The CDR3 DNA reads as TGTGCCAGCAGCAAAAGACCACCTGGGCGTTCAGGGGTAGACACTGAAGCTTTCTTT.

The rearrangement links TRBV28 to TRBJ1-2; TRBD1 matches 9 bases. CDR3 length: 13 amino acids. The V gene end was trimmed by 5 bases and the J gene end by 5 bases; junction bases not matched to a gene: 3. Germline loops: CDR1 MDHEN, CDR2 SYDVKM. CDR3 sequence: CASSAGTGYGYTF. For the CDR3, the DNA is TGTGCCAGCAGTGCAGGGACAGGGTATGGCTACACCTTC.

This chain uses TRBV23-1 with TRBJ2-1; TRBD2 might be the D (5 bases). TRBV23-1 is treated as an ORF (open reading frame) with a function not yet certain. V lost 11 bases and J 5 bases, leaving 25 bases between the germline ends. The CDR3 runs 16 residues. The CDR3 DNA reads as TGCGCCCAGCGGCCTGATCGACCTGTTACGAACAATGAGCAGTTCTTC. It encodes CAQRPDRPVTNNEQFF.

The rearrangement joins TRBV6-5 to TRBJ2-3; D possibly corresponds to TRBD2 (5 bases). The V gene lost 8 bases and the J gene lost 1 base, with 10 bases spanning the gap. The germline gives CDR1 MNHEY, CDR2 SVGAGI. This CDR3 has 13 residues. Here the CDR3 DNA reads TGTGCCAGCCGGGGTAGCGGCACAGATACGCAGTATTTT. It encodes CASRGSGTDTQYF.

A remark on this clone: Given a much more abundant clone one base away, this may be a read error. This same CDR3 is encoded by further DNA sequences in the sample. This rearrangement joins TRBV5-1 to TRBJ2-2; perhaps TRBD2 as D (5 bases). Germline V gene data show CDR1 as SGHRS and CDR2 as YFSETQ. The CDR3 spans 15 residues. CDR3 bases: TGCGCCAGCAGCGGTCCGGACTCGAACACTGGGGAGCTGTTTTTT. Protein: CASSGPDSNTGELFF.

The chain employs TRBV10-2 and TRBJ2-3; 8 bases fit TRBD2. V dropped 6 bases and J dropped 3; count of bases not matched to a gene: 2. This CDR3 has 13 amino acids. Germline V gives CDR1 WSHSY, CDR2 SAAADI. The CDR3 sequence is CASSGTRTDTQYF. CDR3 nucleotide sequence: TGCGCCAGCAGCGGGACTAGAACAGATACGCAGTATTTT.

This clone was seen a single time. This chain joins TRBV19 and TRBJ1-4; D perhaps matches TRBD1 (5 bases). This CDR3 contains 13 residues. Trimming left V 5 bases short and J 13 bases short, with 17 bases between. Germline lookup yields CDR1 LNHDA and CDR2 SQIVND (reference sequence). CDR3 sequence (DNA): TGTGCCAGTAGTCCCGGTGGCAGGGAAGGACTGTTTTTT. Protein product: CASSPGGREGLFF.

The table lists this clone with many counts. This chain links TRBV6-5 with TRBJ1-6, with D possibly being TRBD1 (6 bases). V was pared by 2 bases and J by 8 bases, with 13 bases between. The CDR3 runs 15 residues. Germline V gene data show CDR1 as MNHEY and CDR2 as SVGAGI. CDR3 DNA: TGTGCCAGCAGTTACAAGGGGGTGTTTGATTCACCCCTCCACTTT. It translates to CASSYKGVFDSPLHF.

The CDR3 DNA reads as TGTGCCATCAGTGAGTACCAGGATAATTCACCCCTCCACTTT. This translates into CAISEYQDNSPLHF. The chain combines TRBV10-3 with TRBJ1-6, with no clear D. With 1 base removed from V and 5 bases from J, the gap between germline ends came to 6 bases. Germline values: CDR1 ENHRY, CDR2 SYGVKD. The CDR3 has 14 amino acids.

The sample holds a few counts of this clone. The rearrangement links TRBV27 to TRBJ2-2; D is possibly TRBD1 (6 bases). Trimming cost V 9 bases and J 5 bases, with 16 bases left between them. Germline V gene lookup returns CDR1 MNHEY and CDR2 SMNVEV (reference sequence). The CDR3 length is 14 residues. CDR3 region: CASQGLSLTGELFF. The CDR3, as DNA: TGTGCCAGTCAGGGGTTGTCTTTGACCGGGGAGCTGTTTTTT.

This sequence joins TRBV19 and TRBJ1-1; D gene ambiguous. Germline lookup yields CDR1 LNHDA and CDR2 SQIVND (reference sequence). The V gene lost 6 bases and the J gene lost 0 bases, with 20 bases spanning the gap. The CDR3 has 17 amino acids. CDR3 region: CASRARVGLIMNTEAFF. As DNA, the CDR3 is TGTGCCAGTAGAGCAAGAGTTGGACTTATCATGAACACTGAAGCTTTCTTT.